The entry below gives a single T cell receptor beta chain sequence along with its context. Looked up from germline, CDR1 is GTSNPN and CDR2 is SVGIG (reference sequence). CDR3 length equals 12 residues. V lost 5 bases to trimming and J lost 5 bases, with 12 bases between them. These data come from a study of cytomegalovirus exposure and HLA in healthy donors. Measured with immunoSEQ multiplex PCR; TCRdb has only the in-frame clones, and not every one. The data show approximately 120,000 clones, 94% seen once. The chain carries TRBV30 and TRBJ1-1, with D possibly TRBD1 on 5 matching bases. The sequencing sample was made of PBMCs. This receptor was taken from a woman aged 18 to 35 in good health and CMV-seronegative. DNA for the CDR3: TGTGCCTGGGTATTCAGGGCTACTGAAGCTTTCTTT. Its translation is CAWVFRATEAFF.